This TCR beta chain emerged from a study of PD-L1 blockade in urothelial cancer. Study summary: Patients started atezolizumab in the mid-2010s, 1,200 mg intravenously every 3 weeks.

Here immunoSEQ multiplex PCR was the method, and the copy in TCRdb shows in-frame clones only, minus some. This table has 80,000 to 130,000 clones, about 89% appearing once. The clonotype comes from a woman at least 80 years old with urothelial cancer. Sample: PBMCs, taken around atezolizumab (anti-PD-L1) treatment.

The chain's CDR3 is CASSATGGGLAGGRSYEQYF. As DNA, the CDR3 is TGTGCCAGCAGCGCTACAGGGGGGGGACTAGCGGGAGGCCGCTCCTACGAGCAGTACTTC. The chain has TRBV9 and TRBJ2-7; 15 nucleotides match TRBD2. The CDR3 runs to 20 residues. J gave up 0 bases and V 3 bases, and 13 bases lay outside the gene matches. The germline CDR1 and CDR2 sequences are SGDLS and YYNGEE. The full variable domain, in which reference TRBV9 and TRBJ2-7 provide the parts outside the CDR3, is DSGVTQTPKHLITATGQRVTLRCSPRSGDLSVYWYQQSLDQGLQFLIQYYNGEERAKGNILERFSAQQFPDLHSELNLSSLELGDSALYFCASSATGGGLAGGRSYEQYFGPGTRLTVT.